The 31 T cell receptor beta chains below were found in one sample sequenced in a study of T-cell memory formation after mild COVID-19. TCRdb reprocessed the 5' RACE reads with MiXCR, giving one entry per CDR3 protein. The sample lists about 440,000 distinct CDR3 sequences, about 20% occurring once. The sample was PBMCs or a T cell subset sorted from them (not recorded which). These receptor sequences come from an adult woman who had mild COVID-19 (a few samples of this study predate the infection). Cell type and time point are not known.

The sample holds a few counts of this clonotype. The gene calls are TRBV3-1 and TRBJ1-3; D is undetermined. The CDR3 loop spans 15 amino acids. Trimming removed 1 base from V and 4 bases from J, with 11 bases in between. Germline CDR1 is LGHDT and CDR2 is YNNKEL (reference sequence). CDR3 protein: CASSQVGVSGNTIYF. The DNA of the CDR3 is TGTGCCAGCAGCCAAGTCGGGGTTTCGGGAAACACCATATATTTT.

The gene calls are TRBV5-1 and TRBJ1-1; 9 bases are shared with TRBD1. CDR1 SGHRS and CDR2 YFSETQ come from the germline V gene. The CDR3 has 16 residues. V was pared by 4 bases and J by 0 bases, with 7 bases of the junction left unmatched. In nucleotides, the CDR3 is TGCGCCAGCAGCAACCGCGGGGACAGGGTGAACACTGAAGCTTTCTTT. This codes for CASSNRGDRVNTEAFF.

The table lists this clonotype with many counts. The V and J genes are TRBV12-3 or TRBV12-4 and TRBJ2-2; the match to TRBD1 covers 8 bases. The CDR3 is 15 residues long. V shed 5 bases, J shed 1 base, and the junction held 3 bases outside the gene matches. The CDR3 DNA is TGTGCCAGCAGTCCCGGGACAGGGAACACCGGGGAGCTGTTTTTT. This codes for CASSPGTGNTGELFF.

This rearrangement joins TRBV25-1 to TRBJ2-3, with no clear D. Trimming pared 4 bases from V and 1 base from J, leaving 15 bases between. Per the germline V gene, CDR1 is MGHDK and CDR2 is SYGVNS. This CDR3 is 16 amino acids long. CDR3 nucleotide sequence: TGTGCCAGCAGTGGACCGACGCCCCTGGGCACAGATACGCAGTATTTT. Residues: CASSGPTPLGTDTQYF.

The V and J genes are TRBV15 and TRBJ1-4; D is unclear. V gave up 0 bases and J gave up 0 bases, with 8 bases separating them. The CDR3 has 16 residues. CDR1 and CDR2 from the germline V gene are LNHNV and YYDKDF (reference sequence). As DNA, the CDR3 is TGTGCCACCAGCAGAGAGGGCACCGCAACTAATGAAAAACTGTTTTTT. Translating gives CATSREGTATNEKLFF.

The CDR3 protein is CASSLTPGQVKNEKLFF. The CDR3 DNA sequence: TGCGCCAGCAGCTTGACTCCGGGACAGGTTAAAAATGAAAAACTGTTTTTT. V gene TRBV5-1 combines with J gene TRBJ1-4; TRBD1 agrees at 8 bases. The V gene's germline CDR1 is SGHRS and CDR2 YFSETQ. The CDR3 consists of 17 residues. Trimming took 1 base from V and 5 from J; bases not matched to a gene: 10.

This clonotype occurred a few times. The rearrangement uses TRBV7-8 and TRBJ2-5, with 7 bases lining up with TRBD1. CDR3 length: 15 amino acids. Germline-derived CDR1 and CDR2 are SGHVS and FQNEAQ. V shed 1 base, J shed 5 bases, and the junction held 7 bases outside the gene matches. CDR3 sequence: CASSLGAGGSETQYF. For the CDR3, the DNA is TGTGCCAGCAGCTTAGGTGCAGGGGGTAGCGAGACCCAGTACTTC.

This clonotype has just a few counts. The chain joins TRBV6-4 to TRBJ2-2; perhaps D is TRBD1 or TRBD2 (5 bases each). V was shortened by 3 bases and J by 4 bases, with 12 bases between the two germline ends. The CDR3 has 15 amino acids. The germline gives CDR1 MRHNA, CDR2 SNTAGT. This chain's CDR3 is CASSEEGESTGELFF. DNA for the CDR3: TGTGCCAGCAGTGAAGAAGGGGAGAGCACCGGGGAGCTGTTTTTT.

In this sample, this clonotype turned up a few times. V and J are TRBV9 and TRBJ1-1; no clear D. The V gene's germline CDR1 is SGDLS and CDR2 YYNGEE. This CDR3 has 15 residues. The ends were cut back, 4 bases at V and 1 base at J, with 14 bases in the middle. The CDR3 nucleotides are TGTGCCAGCAGCCCAAGATCTAGTGGGAACACTGAAGCTTTCTTT. This encodes CASSPRSSGNTEAFF.

The chain employs TRBV5-4 and TRBJ2-3, with TRBD2 identical over 10 bases. The CDR3 is 16 residues long. CDR1 is SGHNT and CDR2 is YYREEE in the germline V gene (reference sequence). V was pared by 0 bases and J by 5 bases, with 6 bases of the junction left unmatched. In DNA, the CDR3 is TGTGCCAGCAGCTTGGACCTAGCGGGGGAAATAGATACGCAGTATTTT. Translated: CASSLDLAGEIDTQYF.

This clonotype has just a few counts. This chain links TRBV12-3 or TRBV12-4 with TRBJ1-2; TRBD1 matches at 8 bases. V dropped 6 bases and J dropped 0; count of bases not matched to a gene: 3. The CDR3 is 14 residues long. CDR3 protein: CASRPGGPNYGYTF. DNA for the CDR3: TGTGCCAGCAGACCAGGGGGCCCTAACTATGGCTACACCTTC.

This clonotype was recorded a few times. The chain uses TRBV5-1 and TRBJ1-3; the D gene is possibly TRBD1 (6 bases). The CDR3 runs 17 residues. The germline gives CDR1 SGHRS, CDR2 YFSETQ. V gave up 2 bases and J gave up 2 bases, with 17 bases separating them. Written as DNA, the CDR3 is TGCGCCAGCAGCTTAGCTAAAGGATGGGGGCCTGGAAACACCATATATTTT. This codes for CASSLAKGWGPGNTIYF.

This clonotype has a handful of counts. The chain carries TRBV12-5 and TRBJ2-1; tentatively, D is TRBD2 (6 bases). This CDR3 contains 14 residues. Germline loops: CDR1 LGHNT, CDR2 FRNRAP. The germline V and J ends were trimmed by 1 base and 4 bases, with 8 bases remaining between them. The CDR3 loop reads CASGLGGAYNEQFF. The CDR3 region has the DNA TGTGCTAGTGGTTTGGGCGGGGCATACAATGAGCAGTTCTTC.

In this sample, this clonotype turned up a few times. The chain combines TRBV12-3 or TRBV12-4 with TRBJ2-2; 8 nucleotides agree with TRBD1. Trimming cost V 4 bases and J 5 bases; bases outside gene matches: 3. The CDR3 covers 14 residues. The CDR3 is CASSSDRGTGELFF. The DNA for the CDR3 is TGTGCCAGCAGTTCCGACAGGGGTACCGGGGAGCTGTTTTTT.

This clonotype was counted between two and nine times. The CDR3 sequence is CASSWNRDTEAFF. For the CDR3, the DNA is TGTGCCAGCAGTTGGAACAGGGACACTGAAGCTTTCTTT. The chain couples TRBV7-2 to TRBJ1-1, with D possibly TRBD1 on 6 matching bases. V was clipped by 6 bases and J by 3 bases, with 11 bases between them. CDR3 length equals 13 residues. Germline V lookup: CDR1 SGHTA, CDR2 FQGNSA.

This clonotype came up a few times. The rearrangement joins TRBV6-5 to TRBJ2-7; perhaps TRBD2 as D (5 bases). Germline V lookup: CDR1 MNHEY, CDR2 SVGAGI. With 3 bases removed from V and 0 bases from J, the gap between germline ends came to 12 bases. The CDR3 contains 15 residues. In DNA, the CDR3 is TGTGCCAGCAGTTATCGGGGTAGCCTCTCCTACGAGCAGTACTTC. Translating gives CASSYRGSLSYEQYF.

The CDR3 is CATASSSSYNEQFF. CDR3 DNA: TGTGCCACCGCGTCCAGTAGCTCCTACAATGAGCAGTTCTTC. The J gene is TRBJ2-1, the V gene TRBV10-3; no firm D call. Germline V lookup: CDR1 ENHRY, CDR2 SYGVKD. CDR3 length: 14 amino acids. V lost 10 bases to trimming and J lost 0 bases, with 13 bases between them.

This clonotype was seen more than once but under ten times. The chain is built from TRBV7-9 and TRBJ1-2; D is possibly TRBD1 (5 bases). Germline assignment: CDR1 SEHNR and CDR2 FQNEAQ (reference sequence). CDR3 length: 14 residues. V shed 5 bases and J shed 2 bases, with 12 bases lying between them. DNA for the CDR3: TGTGCCAGCAGCCGGGAGACAGTCAACTATGGCTACACCTTC. Protein product: CASSRETVNYGYTF. The variable domain in full, with the rest retrieved from reference TRBV7-9 and TRBJ1-2, is DTGVSQNPRHKITKRGQNVTFRCDPISEHNRLYWYRQTLGQGPEFLTYFQNEAQLEKSRLLSDRFSAERPKGSFSTLEIQRTEQGDSAMYLCASSRETVNYGYTFGSGTRLTVV.

V usage is TRBV12-3 or TRBV12-4 and J usage is TRBJ2-2, with TRBD2 identical over 15 bases. The CDR3 covers 15 residues. The trim removed 6 bases at V and 5 bases at J, leaving 1 base unmatched. The CDR3 nucleotides read TGTGCCAGCAGGGGACTAGCGGGAGGAACCGGGGAGCTGTTTTTT. It encodes CASRGLAGGTGELFF.

This chain links TRBV4-1 with TRBJ2-7; 7 bases are shared with TRBD1. Per germline, CDR1 MGHRA and CDR2 YSYEKL. The CDR3 is 14 residues long. V shed 4 bases and J 1 base; nucleotides not matched to a gene: 4. CDR3 coding DNA: TGCGCCAGCAGCCCGGGACAGAATTCCTACGAGCAGTACTTC. It yields the protein CASSPGQNSYEQYF.

This clonotype was counted a few times. The chain recombines TRBV14 with TRBJ2-7; 8 nucleotides line up with TRBD1. The CDR3 is made up of 15 amino acids. The V segment lost 4 bases and the J segment 4 bases; nucleotides outside the gene matches: 9. Per germline, CDR1 SGHDN and CDR2 FVKESK. CDR3 loop: CASSPTRTGNYEQYF. The CDR3 DNA reads TGTGCCAGCAGCCCGACCCGGACAGGGAATTACGAGCAGTACTTC.

In its sample, this clonotype was seen a few times. V and J are TRBV3-1 and TRBJ1-2; D is ambiguous. Trimming shortened V by 8 bases and J by 7 bases, and 14 bases separated the two germline ends. The V gene's germline CDR1 is LGHDT and CDR2 YNNKEL (reference sequence). The CDR3 is 12 residues long. DNA for the CDR3: TGTGCCAGCGGAGGGAAGAAGAGTGGCTACACCTTC. It yields the protein CASGGKKSGYTF.

In its sample, this clonotype was seen a few times. This chain links TRBV20-1 with TRBJ2-5; possibly TRBD1 or TRBD2 for D (5 bases each). Trimming stripped 3 bases from V and 6 bases from J, with 11 bases between. This CDR3 spans 12 amino acids. The V gene's germline CDR1 is DFQATT and CDR2 SNEGSKA (reference sequence). As DNA, the CDR3 is TGCAGTGCTAGCGGGGCGGGTCAGACCCAGTACTTC. This sequence encodes CSASGAGQTQYF.

This clonotype was observed a few times. The chain couples TRBV24-1 to TRBJ2-7, with D possibly matching TRBD1 (6 bases). The CDR3 is 13 residues long. Germline V CDR1 and CDR2: KGHDR, SFDVKD. Trimming removed 5 bases at V and 3 bases at J, with 10 bases between. This CDR3 is CATSAGARYEQYF. The CDR3 DNA sequence: TGTGCCACCAGTGCAGGGGCGCGCTACGAGCAGTACTTC.

The chain has TRBV7-9 and TRBJ1-1; TRBD1 matches at 7 bases. The CDR3 extends over 15 amino acids. The germline V gene has CDR1 SEHNR and CDR2 FQNEAQ (reference sequence). Trimming at V came to 7 bases and at J to 3 bases, leaving 11 bases not matched to a gene. The CDR3 reads CASNRQGMFDTEAFF. The CDR3 bases are TGTGCCAGCAACCGACAGGGTATGTTTGACACTGAAGCTTTCTTT.

Concerning this clonotype itself: Relative to the germline gene, one junction end is altered; a read error may explain this. V usage is TRBV20-1 and J usage is TRBJ2-2; D uncertain. The CDR3 is 12 residues long. Germline V gene sequence: CDR1 DFQATT, CDR2 SNEGSKA (reference sequence). CDR3 sequence: CSARPGAGELFF. The DNA of the CDR3 is TGCAGCGCTAGACCCGGCGCCGGGGAGCTGTTTTTT.

The chain recombines TRBV29-1 with TRBJ2-7; TRBD1 matches at 7 bases. This CDR3 is 16 amino acids long. Trimming cost V 4 bases and J 7 bases; bases outside gene matches: 19. Germline CDR1 is SQVTM and CDR2 is ANQGSEA. As DNA, the CDR3 is TGCAGCGTTGGAGGCCCTCCCGGACAGGCCCCTAGGGAGCAGTACTTC. It is translated as CSVGGPPGQAPREQYF.

This rearrangement joins TRBV9 to TRBJ2-1; D gene ambiguous. The CDR3 runs to 15 residues. Germline V gene lookup returns CDR1 SGDLS and CDR2 YYNGEE. Trimming shortened V by 0 bases and J by 2 bases, and 9 bases separated the two germline ends. The DNA for the CDR3 is TGTGCCAGCAGCGTAGAAGGTAGTACCTACAATGAGCAGTTCTTC. It specifies CASSVEGSTYNEQFF.

In its sample, this clonotype was seen once. The rearrangement uses TRBV18 and TRBJ1-6; 7 nucleotides line up with TRBD1. The CDR3 length is 15 residues. CDR1 KGHSH and CDR2 LQKENI come from the germline V gene. The V gene end was trimmed by 5 bases and the J gene end by 5 bases; junction bases not matched to a gene: 6. The CDR3 is CASSKTGKDNSPLHF. In DNA form, the CDR3 reads TGTGCCAGCTCAAAGACAGGGAAGGATAATTCACCCCTCCACTTT.

There are a few counts of this clonotype. The chain uses TRBV18 and TRBJ2-7, with 9 positions matching TRBD2. Unmatched junction bases numbered 8, after V lost 5 bases and J lost 3 bases. Germline V gene sequence: CDR1 KGHSH, CDR2 LQKENI. The CDR3 consists of 15 residues. The CDR3 DNA reads TGTGCCAGCTCAAAAGGTAGCGGGAGTGGCTACGAGCAGTACTTC. Translating gives CASSKGSGSGYEQYF. The full variable domain, rest sourced from reference TRBV18 and TRBJ2-7, is NAGVMQNPRHLVRRRGQEARLRCSPMKGHSHVYWYRQLPEEGLKFMVYLQKENIIDESGMPKERFSAEFPKEGPSILRIQQVVRGDSAAYFCASSKGSGSGYEQYFGPGTRLTVT.

V gene TRBV10-3 combines with J gene TRBJ1-1, with TRBD1 as a possible D gene (5 bases). V lost 0 bases to trimming and J lost 3 bases, with 11 bases between them. This CDR3 has 15 amino acids. Germline V gene sequence: CDR1 ENHRY, CDR2 SYGVKD. Here the CDR3 DNA reads TGTGCCATCAGTGAGTCTAGGGGCCAGGACACTGAAGCTTTCTTT. This sequence encodes CAISESRGQDTEAFF.